This T cell receptor beta chain was documented in a study of blood T cell repertoires in COVID-19 (dated by TCRdb to between 2020 and 2021). About the study as a whole: Collaborator samples came from the United States, Italy and Spain and covered acute and convalescent phases of COVID-19. The sample metadata nearly always contained a de-identified subject ID, COVID-19 status, age in years and sex. The samples were drawn from the first 160 participants of the ongoing ImmuneRACE study and from about 1,200 subjects provided by 6 global collaborators. The prospective study material was composed of cDNA or gDNA derived from T cells, B-cell-depleted T cells, or PBMCs. Where available, HLA class I and class II types were obtained from metadata supplied by the sample provider rather than from assay-based typing. Deeply sampled blood TCRbeta repertoires from subjects exposed to, actively infected with, or recovered from COVID-19 were included in the dataset. The repertoires were released in a freely available public database intended as a resource for research on the immune response to SARS-CoV-2. General findings and caveats noted by the study authors: How much clinical and demographic metadata was included differed by source and by participant, and the metadata was provided uncurated.

At the junction V is shortened by 0 bases and J by 6 bases; bases outside the gene matches: 7. The CDR3 sequence holds 18 residues, the cysteine and phenylalanine included. The entry retains the CDR3 DNA only, 54 bases that are in frame from base 1. The germline V gene specifies KGHDR as CDR1 and SFDVKD as CDR2. The immunoSEQ Assay, a bias-controlled multiplex PCR, was used to amplify TCRbeta CDR3 regions from genomic DNA. The authors processed their data as follows. The number of nucleated cells in each sample was estimated from the amplification of reference gene primers within the assay. To quantify the absolute abundance of each unique TCRbeta CDR3 rearrangement, sequence reads were collapsed and filtered. For each sample, productive Simpson clonality was calculated by taking the square root of Simpson's diversity index across productive rearrangements. TCRdb mirrors the immuneACCESS table, restricted to in-frame sequences. Some clones are absent from its copies; in checked studies, under half trace to an unresolved V gene, and the reason for the others is unknown. V and J calls and clone size are given by that table; D and trimming were obtained from the DNA. Across this sample there are hundreds of thousands of clones, with 90% seen only once. Of the sample, around 4.4% is held by the ten largest clones.

Points on this clone: Its antigen is still unknown. Base qualities were left out, and no much larger clone turns up one base away.

Enrolling through a virtual design, the prospective study's participants ranged in age from roughly 18 to 95 years and lived across 24 United States geographic areas. Cohort assignment in the prospective study relied on participant-reported clinical history from a screening survey and a study questionnaire. In the prospective study, whole blood, serum and a nasopharyngeal or oropharyngeal swab were collected from each participant by mobile phlebotomists. Participants in the prospective study had the option to provide additional blood draws and questionnaires over a 2-month period. Prospective study blood samples were shipped either frozen or at room temperature before DNA extraction.

The clonotype was recovered from a woman younger than 30 with acute COVID-19. The sample consisted of PBMCs or T cells enriched from blood (not recorded which). The sequence links TRBV24-1 to TRBJ2-2; 12 nucleotides in the junction match TRBD1. For the CDR3, the sequence is CATSDLRGQGARAGELFF. The DNA sequence is TGTGCCACCAGTGATTTGAGGGGACAGGGGGCTAGAGCCGGGGAGCTGTTTTTT.